Below, 32 T cell receptor beta chains from the same sample are listed, as sequenced in a study of CD8 T cells in ankylosing spondylitis. Broader study findings: Seemingly characteristic of ankylosing spondylitis blood was a TCR beta motif consisting of about 8 highly homologous variants.

Their cognate antigens are unknown. TCRdb itself ran the 5' RACE reads through MiXCR, one entry per CDR3 protein. The sample shows roughly 440,000 distinct CDR3 sequences, over 15% of them seen only once. What was sequenced was blood, either unsorted or a sorted T cell fraction (not recorded which). The receptor source for this set is a male donor with ankylosing spondylitis.

This clonotype was picked up a small number of times. The chain employs TRBV20-1 and TRBJ2-5, with D perhaps matching TRBD1 (6 bases). CDR1 is DFQATT and CDR2 is SNEGSKA in the germline V gene (reference sequence). Trimming took off 3 bases at V and 3 bases at J, with 14 bases between the two ends. The CDR3 consists of 14 residues. CDR3 sequence: CSASSGGPKETQYF. The CDR3 DNA reads as TGCAGTGCTAGCTCTGGGGGCCCCAAAGAGACCCAGTACTTC.

In its sample, this clonotype was seen a few times. The chain carries TRBV28 and TRBJ2-7; D is uncertain. From germline, CDR1 is MDHEN and CDR2 SYDVKM. V was cut by 3 bases and J by 5 bases, with 14 bases left in between. CDR3 size: 14 residues. CDR3 sequence reads: CASSLGTLFDEQYF. The CDR3 nucleotides are TGTGCCAGCAGTTTGGGAACGCTTTTTGACGAGCAGTACTTC.

This chain joins TRBV5-1 and TRBJ2-5, with a possible D match to TRBD1 (6 bases). The CDR3 sequence is 14 residues long. Trimming shortened V by 6 bases and J by 1 base, and 13 bases separated the two germline ends. Germline loops: CDR1 SGHRS, CDR2 YFSETQ. The CDR3 protein is CASTSQGPQETQYF. CDR3 in DNA: TGCGCCAGCACATCACAGGGTCCCCAAGAGACCCAGTACTTC.

The chain is built from TRBV5-1 and TRBJ2-5, with D uncertain. V shed 1 base and J shed 2 bases, with 9 bases lying between them. This CDR3 region has 14 residues. The germline V gene has CDR1 SGHRS and CDR2 YFSETQ. Here the CDR3 reads CASSLRPGQETQYF. The CDR3 region has the DNA TGCGCCAGCAGCTTGAGGCCGGGTCAAGAGACCCAGTACTTC.

The V and J genes are TRBV29-1 and TRBJ2-7, with D perhaps matching TRBD1 (5 bases). Germline V gene sequence: CDR1 SQVTM, CDR2 ANQGSEA. This CDR3 is 15 amino acids long. Trimming cost V 7 bases and J 0 bases, with 19 bases left between them. The CDR3: CSARWAGRSSYEQYF. The DNA of the CDR3 is TGCAGCGCCCGATGGGCAGGGCGCAGCTCCTACGAGCAGTACTTC.

This clonotype has ten or more counts. This rearrangement joins TRBV28 to TRBJ2-3; D not certain. V was clipped by 6 bases and J by 4 bases, with 11 bases between them. The CDR3 contains 13 residues. Germline loops: CDR1 MDHEN, CDR2 SYDVKM. In DNA, the CDR3 is TGTGCCAGCAGGCCCACATTCGCAGATACGCAGTATTTT. This translates into CASRPTFADTQYF.

This sequence joins TRBV4-2 and TRBJ2-1, with TRBD2 identical over 11 bases. CDR3 size: 15 residues. The ends lost 8 bases at V and 5 bases at J; junction bases unmatched: 8. The V gene's germline CDR1 is LGHNA and CDR2 YNFKEQ. CDR3 sequence reads: CASGGFSGGDNEQFF. As DNA, the CDR3 is TGTGCCAGCGGTGGATTTAGCGGGGGGGACAATGAGCAGTTCTTC.

In this sample, this clonotype turned up a few times. This chain uses TRBV20-1 with TRBJ1-5; D unclear. V dropped 3 bases and J dropped 4 bases, with 10 bases sitting between them. The CDR3 loop spans 13 amino acids. The germline V gene encodes CDR1 DFQATT and CDR2 SNEGSKA (reference sequence). CDR3 amino acids: CSARGSGNQPQHF. As DNA, the CDR3 is TGCAGTGCTAGGGGGTCAGGTAATCAGCCCCAGCATTTT.

This clonotype has just a few counts. The chain employs TRBV20-1 and TRBJ2-3, with D perhaps matching TRBD1 (6 bases). CDR3 length: 12 residues. The ends were cut back, 5 bases at V and 3 bases at J, with 9 bases in the middle. Germline CDR1 reads DFQATT; CDR2 reads SNEGSKA (reference sequence). The CDR3 DNA is TGCAGTGCTGAACAGGGTACAGATACGCAGTATTTT. Its translation: CSAEQGTDTQYF.

The rearrangement uses TRBV20-1 and TRBJ2-1; D is ambiguous. The CDR3 is 15 residues long. Germline values: CDR1 DFQATT, CDR2 SNEGSKA (reference sequence). V lost 3 bases and J 8 bases, leaving 20 bases between the germline ends. CDR3 sequence (DNA): TGCAGTGCTAGTGGTCGCGCACGTTCTTTACATGAGCAGTTCTTC. As protein: CSASGRARSLHEQFF.

The chain employs TRBV28 and TRBJ2-7; no clear D gene. Between the trimmed V and J ends, which lost 7 bases and 2 bases, there was a span of 12 bases. This CDR3 has 13 amino acids. Germline V gives CDR1 MDHEN, CDR2 SYDVKM. The CDR3 loop reads CASTPGSPYEQYF. The DNA of the CDR3 is TGTGCCAGCACCCCCGGGTCCCCCTACGAGCAGTACTTC.

The CDR3 sequence is CASSRGRMNTEAFF. CDR3 DNA sequence: TGTGCCAGCAGCCGGGGACGCATGAACACTGAAGCTTTCTTT. The chain joins TRBV11-3 to TRBJ1-1; tentatively, D is TRBD1 (5 bases). V was cut by 5 bases and J by 0 bases, with 10 bases left in between. CDR3 length equals 14 residues. Germline assignment: CDR1 SGHNT and CDR2 YENEEA.

This clonotype has ten or more counts. The chain has TRBV29-1 and TRBJ2-3; D remains ambiguous. V was shortened by 6 bases and J by 4 bases, with 11 bases between the two germline ends. This CDR3 spans 12 amino acids. Germline CDR1 and CDR2: SQVTM and ANQGSEA. Here the CDR3 DNA reads TGCAGCGTGGACGGTGTCGCAGATACGCAGTATTTT. Residues: CSVDGVADTQYF.

V gene TRBV27 combines with J gene TRBJ2-1; 11 bases agree with TRBD2. With 6 bases clipped from V and 10 bases from J, the junction kept 8 bases outside the gene matches. There are 14 residues in the CDR3. Germline lookup yields CDR1 MNHEY and CDR2 SMNVEV (reference sequence). CDR3 nucleotides: TGTGCCAGCAGCATAGCGGGAGGGCGGTGGGAGCAGTTCTTC. Translated: CASSIAGGRWEQFF.

This clonotype was counted only a few times. The V call is TRBV5-6, the J call TRBJ1-6; D might be TRBD1 (6 bases). Per germline, CDR1 SGHDT and CDR2 YYEEEE. Trimming cost V 5 bases and J 7 bases, with 13 bases left between them. This CDR3 region has 14 residues. CDR3: CASRRGQINSPLHF. As DNA, the CDR3 is TGTGCCAGCAGACGTGGACAGATAAATTCACCCCTCCACTTT.

This clonotype was seen only a few times. The chain carries TRBV28 and TRBJ1-2, with a tentative D call TRBD1 (6 bases). V shed 10 bases and J shed 4 bases, with 13 bases lying between them. Germline V CDR1 and CDR2: MDHEN, SYDVKM. CDR3 length: 12 residues. The CDR3 protein is CAIRRDIYGYTF. In DNA form, the CDR3 reads TGTGCCATCCGCCGGGACATCTATGGCTACACCTTC.

This clonotype was counted a few times. The chain uses TRBV7-2 and TRBJ2-1; TRBD1 aligns across 9 bases. CDR3 length: 14 amino acids. V shed 10 bases and J 6 bases; nucleotides not matched to a gene: 10. Germline V gene data show CDR1 as SGHTA and CDR2 as FQGNSA. The CDR3: CATPGQGESNEQFF. CDR3 in DNA: TGTGCCACCCCGGGACAGGGTGAGTCCAATGAGCAGTTCTTC.

This clonotype has only a few counts. The genes are TRBV15 and TRBJ2-1; 8 bases are a match to TRBD2. V lost 0 bases to trimming and J lost 2 bases; unmatched junction nucleotides: 3. This CDR3 spans 16 amino acids. CDR1 and CDR2 from the germline V gene are LNHNV and YYDKDF (reference sequence). CDR3 coding DNA: TGTGCCACCAGCAGAGACTCAGCGGGGGCCTACAATGAGCAGTTCTTC. It encodes CATSRDSAGAYNEQFF.

This clonotype was counted between two and nine times. This chain connects TRBV12-3 or TRBV12-4 to TRBJ2-3; no clear D. V was pared by 2 bases and J by 4 bases, with 16 bases between. This CDR3 contains 16 residues. The CDR3 DNA sequence: TGTGCCAGCAGTTTATCGGACCCCTCAGTCCCAGATACGCAGTATTTT. The encoded protein is CASSLSDPSVPDTQYF.

V gene TRBV20-1 combines with J gene TRBJ1-5; D remains unclear. The CDR3 is 15 residues long. The V gene's germline CDR1 is DFQATT and CDR2 SNEGSKA (reference sequence). V was clipped by 3 bases and J by 0 bases, with 12 bases between them. CDR3 coding DNA: TGCAGTGCTAGGACTCTTGGGAATAGCAATCAGCCCCAGCATTTT. Translating it yields CSARTLGNSNQPQHF.

This clonotype appeared many times. This chain joins TRBV2 and TRBJ1-1; 8 bases map to TRBD1. CDR3 length: 14 amino acids. Germline-derived CDR1 and CDR2 are SNHLY and FYNNEI. J lost 5 bases, V lost 5 bases, and 7 bases had no gene match. The CDR3 sequence is CASSPQGARTEAFF. For the CDR3, the DNA is TGTGCCAGCAGTCCCCAGGGGGCGCGAACTGAAGCTTTCTTT.

This clonotype was seen only a few times. The rearrangement uses TRBV3-1 and TRBJ2-1; TRBD2 agrees at 12 bases. The trim removed 2 bases at V and 7 bases at J, leaving 6 bases unmatched. This CDR3 region has 16 residues. Germline CDR1 and CDR2: LGHDT and YNNKEL (reference sequence). Here the CDR3 DNA reads TGTGCCAGCAGCCAACTCGGACTAGCGGGACCTAATGAGCAGTTCTTC. It specifies CASSQLGLAGPNEQFF.

This clonotype was recorded many times. The chain uses TRBV4-2 and TRBJ2-5, with 11 bases aligning to TRBD2. From germline, CDR1 is LGHNA and CDR2 YNFKEQ. Trimming at V came to 1 base and at J to 4 bases, leaving 5 bases not matched to a gene. The CDR3 length is 16 residues. CDR3 sequence (DNA): TGTGCCAGCAGCCAAGGAGCCGGGACTAGCGGAGAGACCCAGTACTTC. Its translation: CASSQGAGTSGETQYF.

This clonotype was counted ten times or more. The V and J genes are TRBV20-1 and TRBJ2-1; D might be TRBD1 (6 bases). Germline CDR1 reads DFQATT; CDR2 reads SNEGSKA (reference sequence). The CDR3 totals 16 residues. V shed 5 bases and J shed 0 bases, with 17 bases lying between them. The CDR3 spells CSAPTRTDYSYNEQFF. CDR3 sequence (DNA): TGCAGTGCTCCTACTAGGACAGACTACTCCTACAATGAGCAGTTCTTC.

This clonotype appeared a few times. The J gene is TRBJ2-7, the V gene TRBV5-1, with 7 bases aligning to TRBD2. V trimming: 2 bases; J trimming: 6 bases; junction bases outside the gene matches: 8. The CDR3 has 14 amino acids. Looked up from germline, CDR1 is SGHRS and CDR2 is YFSETQ. CDR3 loop: CASSFSGPTSEQYF. CDR3 sequence (DNA): TGCGCCAGCAGCTTTAGCGGGCCCACCTCCGAGCAGTACTTC. The full variable domain, in which reference TRBV5-1 and TRBJ2-7 provide the parts outside the CDR3, is KAGVTQTPRYLIKTRGQQVTLSCSPISGHRSVSWYQQTPGQGLQFLFEYFSETQRNKGNFPGRFSGRQFSNSRSEMNVSTLELGDSALYLCASSFSGPTSEQYFGPGTRLTVT.

The chain recombines TRBV4-1 with TRBJ1-6; TRBD1 might be the D (5 bases). The V end was cut by 1 base, the J end by 2 bases, with 9 bases between. The CDR3 is 16 residues long. The germline V gene has CDR1 MGHRA and CDR2 YSYEKL. CDR3 amino acids: CASSQGWTTYNSPLHF. The CDR3 nucleotides are TGCGCCAGCAGCCAAGGGTGGACAACCTATAATTCACCCCTCCACTTT.

CDR3 nucleotides: TGTGCCAGCAGCCAGGGACTAGCGGGGGAGCAGTACTTC. This gives the protein CASSQGLAGEQYF. J is TRBJ2-7 and V is TRBV3-1; 13 bases fit TRBD2. The ends lost 3 bases at V and 7 bases at J; junction bases unmatched: 0. CDR1 and CDR2 (germline): LGHDT, YNNKEL (reference sequence). The CDR3 extends over 13 amino acids.

This rearrangement joins TRBV28 to TRBJ1-2; 9 bases align to TRBD1. This CDR3 region has 15 residues. V was clipped by 7 bases and J by 4 bases; unmatched bases: 10. CDR1 MDHEN and CDR2 SYDVKM come from the germline V gene. The CDR3 DNA reads as TGTGCCAGCACGTCTATAGGACAGGGGATCTATGGCTACACCTTC. Protein: CASTSIGQGIYGYTF.

This clonotype showed up just a few times. V usage is TRBV7-2 and J usage is TRBJ1-5; maybe TRBD1 (6 bases). Trimming left V 5 bases short and J 7 bases short, with 12 bases between. Germline CDR1 SGHTA, CDR2 FQGNSA. The CDR3 spans 13 residues. CDR3 in DNA: TGTGCCAGCAGCCGGACAGTCGGGCAGCCCCAGCATTTT. Protein product: CASSRTVGQPQHF.

This clonotype was counted between two and nine times. The chain employs TRBV6-1 and TRBJ1-5; D may be TRBD1 (5 bases). Trimming shortened V by 6 bases and J by 1 base, and 10 bases separated the two germline ends. Per the germline V gene, CDR1 is MNHNS and CDR2 is SASEGT. CDR3 length equals 14 residues. The CDR3 reads CASRAGGSNQPQHF. CDR3 coding DNA: TGTGCCAGCAGGGCGGGGGGGAGCAATCAGCCCCAGCATTTT.

At least ten counts were recorded for this clonotype. The chain carries TRBV5-1 and TRBJ2-1; 12 nucleotides agree with TRBD2. CDR3 size: 15 residues. Per the germline V gene, CDR1 is SGHRS and CDR2 is YFSETQ. The trim removed 2 bases at V and 6 bases at J, leaving 3 bases unmatched. CDR3 bases: TGCGCCAGCAGCTTATCGACTAGCGGGGGCAATGAGCAGTTCTTC. Protein product: CASSLSTSGGNEQFF.

The chain couples TRBV6-6 to TRBJ1-1; D possibly corresponds to TRBD1 (5 bases). CDR3 size: 13 residues. The germline V and J ends were trimmed by 5 bases and 8 bases, with 15 bases remaining between them. In germline, CDR1 is MNHNY, CDR2 SVGAGI (reference sequence). The CDR3 loop reads CASSNGTSPEAFF. Written as DNA, the CDR3 is TGTGCCAGCAGTAACGGGACGTCACCCGAAGCTTTCTTT.